These T cell receptor beta chains were read from a single sample in a study of blood T cell repertoires in COVID-19. Produced via immunoSEQ multiplex PCR; TCRdb's table is partial and in-frame only. There are hundreds of thousands of clones in the sample; about 90% occur only once, and 2% to 2.5% lies in the top ten. The sample comprised peripheral blood. The receptors were gathered from a woman aged 25 to 39 who had recovered from COVID-19. The CDR3 runs from the conserved cysteine through the conserved F or W. A D gene is named only where the DNA matches it firmly. Rows may omit the clone size; those that give it use once, few, many or a size class.

cdr3_aa cdr3_nt clone_size d_call j_call v_call
CASGPQGSSTDTQYF TGTGCTAGTGGACCCCAGGGGTCTAGCACAGATACGCAGTATTTT . . TRBJ2-3 TRBV12-5
CASSLKEGGTDTQYF TGTGCCAGCAGCTTAAAAGAGGGGGGCACAGATACGCAGTATTTT . . TRBJ2-3 TRBV7-9
CASSQTSGTLSGEQFF TGTGCCAGCAGCCAAACTAGCGGGACACTCTCAGGTGAGCAGTTCTTC . TRBD2 TRBJ2-1 TRBV11-2
CASSYTVAVGTDTQYF TGTGCCAGCAGTTACACGGTAGCTGTCGGCACAGATACGCAGTATTTT . . TRBJ2-3 TRBV6-2/TRBV6-3
CASSYGGQTSPLHF TGTGCCAGCAGTTATGGGGGACAGACTTCACCCCTCCACTTT . TRBD1 TRBJ1-6 TRBV27
CASSVSLPYNEQFF TGTGCCAGCAGCGTATCTCTACCCTACAATGAGCAGTTCTTC . . TRBJ2-1 TRBV7-2
CASSKQGEGINYGYTF TGTGCCAGCAGCAAACAGGGTGAGGGGATTAACTATGGCTACACCTTC few . TRBJ1-2 TRBV27
CASSMGGTSPYNEQFF TGTGCCAGTAGTATGGGCGGGACTAGCCCTTACAATGAGCAGTTCTTC . TRBD2 TRBJ2-1 TRBV19
CASRKGQVETQYF TGTGCCAGTAGGAAGGGACAGGTTGAGACCCAGTACTTC . TRBD1 TRBJ2-5 TRBV19
CASMGIVGHNYEQYF TGTGCCAGCATGGGGATTGTGGGGCACAACTACGAGCAGTACTTC . . TRBJ2-7 TRBV21-1
CASSLDGGNTQYF TGTGCCAGCAGCTTAGACGGGGGAAATACGCAGTATTTT . . TRBJ2-3 TRBV11-2
CASRHREGNQPQHF TGTGCCAGCAGGCACAGGGAAGGCAATCAGCCCCAGCATTTT . . TRBJ1-5 TRBV6-5
CASSLGAGVDQPQHF TGTGCCAGCAGCTTAGGGGCCGGGGTTGATCAGCCCCAGCATTTT . . TRBJ1-5 TRBV7-6
CASSLIPGLTKNNEQFF TGTGCCAGCAGCTTAATACCGGGACTGACGAAGAACAATGAGCAGTTCTTC . . TRBJ2-1 TRBV7-8
CASSLVGGAGDTQYF TGTGCCAGCAGTTTAGTGGGGGGGGCGGGGGATACGCAGTATTTT . . TRBJ2-3 TRBV27
CASSLNRYNEQFF TGTGCCAGCAGCCTGAACAGGTACAATGAGCAGTTCTTC once . TRBJ2-1 TRBV11-3
CASSLGLDRGNEQFF TGCGCCAGCAGCTTGGGACTAGATCGGGGCAATGAGCAGTTCTTC . . TRBJ2-1 TRBV5-1
CASSGGSGGKQYF TGTGCCAGCAGTGGAGGCTCAGGTGGTAAGCAGTACTTC . . TRBJ2-7 TRBV28